This T cell receptor (beta chain) emerged from a study of OX40 agonist ivuxolimab in advanced cancers. Overall study: Patients treated during dose escalation were battling hepatocellular carcinoma, melanoma, renal cell or head and neck cancer. The mean age was approximately 56 years, ranging from 23 to 79, with around four fifths of participants male. Therapy given before enrollment (anti-PD-1, anti-PD-L1 or anti-CTLA-4) was allowed, and under 45% had some. The study's findings and limits: At doses 0.1 to 3.0 mg/kg, CD4+ and CD8+ clones expanded.

Notes on this clone: Antigen specificity is unknown.

Data came from immunoSEQ multiplex PCR; TCRdb stores just in-frame clones and leaves some out. The table lists around 60,000 clones, approximately 90% of them singletons. The V gene lost 2 bases and the J gene lost 0 bases, with 7 bases spanning the gap. Germline V lookup: CDR1 MNHEY, CDR2 SMNVEV (reference sequence). The CDR3 consists of 14 residues. The sequence came from an adult with an advanced solid tumor such as melanoma, head and neck, liver or kidney cancer. The material was CD4+ or CD8+ T cells sorted from blood, obtained in a trial of the OX40 agonist ivuxolimab. The chain carries TRBV27 and TRBJ1-1; D remains unclear. CDR3 in DNA: TGTGCCAGCAGTTTAGCCTTCATGAACACTGAAGCTTTCTTT. Translation gives CASSLAFMNTEAFF.